This T cell receptor beta chain was captured by sequencing in a study of T cells expressing NK-cell markers. The study, taken as a whole, reports: Whether expanded NKG2C+ T cell clones were HCMV-specific remained unclear.

Germline assignment: CDR1 KGHSH and CDR2 LQKENI. The CDR3 is made up of 15 amino acids. Details on this clonotype: Its specificity is not known.

Following a re-call of the 5' RACE reads, TCRdb has one entry per CDR3 protein and lacks DNA. Listed are about 450,000 distinct CDR3 sequences; roughly 7.2% falls within the top ten. Sequences were obtained from blood T cells: a sorted CD56 or NKG2C T cell subset, CD4+ or CD8+ T cells, or bulk PBMC T cells (not recorded which). This sequence originates from a woman aged 18 to 75 in good health. This rearrangement joins TRBV18 to TRBJ2-1; TCRdb proposes TRBD2, but this gene call is untestable without DNA. The CDR3: CASSPGLAGFNEQFF.